These 16 T cell receptor beta chains came from one sample sequenced in a study of cytomegalovirus exposure and HLA in healthy donors. PCR was performed using 60 Vbeta and 13 Jbeta primers. Assay used: immunoSEQ multiplex PCR; TCRdb lists only in-frame clones, some missing. Among about 150,000 clones listed, 70% to 80% were seen once. The sample taken for sequencing was PBMCs. Receptors originate from a man aged 25-45 years in good health and CMV-seropositive.

V usage is TRBV18 and J usage is TRBJ2-7, with a possible D match to TRBD2 (6 bases). Germline-derived CDR1 and CDR2 are KGHSH and LQKENI. The CDR3 extends over 17 amino acids. V was trimmed by 4 bases and J by 2 bases, leaving 21 bases between them. The CDR3 region is CASSLTGTTEGTYEQYF. The CDR3 DNA follows: TGTGCCAGCTCACTGACTGGGACGACGGAGGGGACCTACGAGCAGTACTTC.

V and J are TRBV5-1 and TRBJ1-1; 7 nucleotides agree with TRBD1. The J segment lost 2 bases and the V segment lost 4 bases, leaving 5 bases of the junction unmatched. The germline V gene encodes CDR1 SGHRS and CDR2 YFSETQ. The CDR3 covers 14 residues. This CDR3 is CASSPGQENTEAFF. CDR3 DNA: TGCGCCAGCAGCCCTGGACAGGAAAACACTGAAGCTTTCTTT.

The genes are TRBV4-2 and TRBJ2-7; 9 nucleotides agree with TRBD2. CDR1 and CDR2 from the germline V gene are LGHNA and YNFKEQ. This CDR3 comprises 16 residues. V shed 1 base and J 3 bases; nucleotides not matched to a gene: 7. CDR3 DNA sequence: TGTGCCAGCAGCCAAGCTTGGCTAGCGGGGAACTACGAGCAGTACTTC. It translates to CASSQAWLAGNYEQYF.

The genes are TRBV6-1 and TRBJ1-6, with a tentative D call TRBD1 (5 bases). The CDR3 totals 19 residues. CDR1 and CDR2 (germline): MNHNS, SASEGT. Between the trimmed V and J ends, which lost 4 bases and 0 bases, there was a span of 19 bases. In DNA form, the CDR3 reads TGTGCCAGCAGTGCAGCCGCGGCAGGGAGGAGCTCCTATAATTCACCCCTCCACTTT. Protein: CASSAAAAGRSSYNSPLHF.

The chain carries TRBV5-4 and TRBJ1-1, with D unresolved. The CDR3 is made up of 13 amino acids. Germline V gene data show CDR1 as SGHNT and CDR2 as YYREEE (reference sequence). Trimming pared 4 bases from V and 7 bases from J, leaving 14 bases between. CDR3 residues: CASSPSTQHEAFF. The CDR3 DNA reads as TGTGCCAGCAGCCCAAGTACACAGCATGAAGCTTTCTTT.

The chain uses TRBV19 and TRBJ1-5, with TRBD1 matching over 12 bases. CDR3 length: 16 amino acids. Germline assignment: CDR1 LNHDA and CDR2 SQIVND (reference sequence). Unmatched junction bases numbered 10, after V lost 7 bases and J lost 6 bases. CDR3 sequence reads: CASTYSGTGGFQPQHF. In DNA, the CDR3 is TGTGCCAGTACTTATTCCGGGACAGGGGGCTTTCAGCCCCAGCATTTT. Together with reference TRBV19 and TRBJ1-5, the CDR3 gives the full variable domain: DGGITQSPKYLFRKEGQNVTLSCEQNLNHDAMYWYRQDPGQGLRLIYYSQIVNDFQKGDIAEGYSVSREKKESFPLTVTSAQKNPTAFYLCASTYSGTGGFQPQHFGDGTRLSIL.

V usage is TRBV5-6 and J usage is TRBJ2-1, with 8 bases fitting TRBD2. The germline V gene has CDR1 SGHDT and CDR2 YYEEEE. The CDR3 consists of 14 residues. V lost 2 bases to trimming and J lost 9 bases; unmatched junction nucleotides: 7. The CDR3 loop reads CASSLGTRPGEQFF. DNA of the CDR3: TGTGCCAGCAGCTTAGGGACTAGACCCGGTGAGCAGTTCTTC.

The gene calls are TRBV5-1 and TRBJ2-7, with TRBD2 identical over 9 bases. The germline V gene has CDR1 SGHRS and CDR2 YFSETQ. The length of the CDR3 is 14 residues. V shed 8 bases, J shed 2 bases, and the junction held 8 bases outside the gene matches. The CDR3 spells CASKWGLATYEQYF. CDR3 sequence (DNA): TGCGCCAGTAAGTGGGGACTAGCTACCTACGAGCAGTACTTC.

The chain recombines TRBV5-1 with TRBJ1-6; 7 nucleotides agree with TRBD1. The CDR3 spans 13 residues. The germline gives CDR1 SGHRS, CDR2 YFSETQ. Trimming took 5 bases from V and 5 from J; bases not matched to a gene: 1. The CDR3 protein is CASRGQDNSPLHF. CDR3 DNA: TGCGCCAGCAGAGGACAGGATAATTCACCCCTCCACTTT. The whole variable domain, filled in from reference TRBV5-1 and TRBJ1-6, reads KAGVTQTPRYLIKTRGQQVTLSCSPISGHRSVSWYQQTPGQGLQFLFEYFSETQRNKGNFPGRFSGRQFSNSRSEMNVSTLELGDSALYLCASRGQDNSPLHFGNGTRLTVT.

This chain connects TRBV7-9 to TRBJ2-2, with a tentative D call TRBD2 (5 bases). Germline values: CDR1 SEHNR, CDR2 FQNEAQ (reference sequence). The CDR3 has 18 amino acids. The V end lost 2 bases, the J end lost 0 bases, and 16 bases lay between the germline ends. This CDR3 is CASSLLGAQTPNTGELFF. CDR3 bases: TGTGCCAGCAGCTTACTGGGAGCTCAAACCCCGAACACCGGGGAGCTGTTTTTT.

The chain employs TRBV9 and TRBJ1-1, with D perhaps matching TRBD1 (6 bases). The CDR3 covers 15 residues. Germline loops: CDR1 SGDLS, CDR2 YYNGEE. Trimming removed 4 bases from V and 1 base from J, with 14 bases in between. The CDR3 DNA reads TGTGCCAGCAGCCCCCAGGACAGCACGAACACTGAAGCTTTCTTT. Translating it yields CASSPQDSTNTEAFF.

This chain joins TRBV7-9 and TRBJ2-7; D is unclear. V gave up 5 bases and J gave up 3 bases, with 11 bases separating them. Germline-derived CDR1 and CDR2 are SEHNR and FQNEAQ (reference sequence). There are 13 residues in the CDR3. This chain's CDR3 is CASSTEVDYEQYF. In DNA, the CDR3 is TGTGCCAGCAGCACCGAGGTGGACTACGAGCAGTACTTC.

This clone has a single count. CDR3 residues: CASSDMTGDQPQHF. CDR3 nucleotides: TGTGCCAGCAGTGACATGACAGGGGATCAGCCCCAGCATTTT. The chain uses TRBV6-1 and TRBJ1-5, with 8 nucleotides matching TRBD1. The V segment lost 3 bases and the J segment 5 bases; nucleotides outside the gene matches: 3. CDR1 is MNHNS, CDR2 SASEGT, per germline. The CDR3 is 14 amino acids.

The chain recombines TRBV25-1 with TRBJ2-1; 7 bases are a match to TRBD1. The CDR3 has 18 amino acids. Germline CDR1 and CDR2: MGHDK and SYGVNS. V trimming: 4 bases; J trimming: 2 bases; junction bases outside the gene matches: 14. In DNA, the CDR3 is TGTGCCAGCAGTGCAGGAAGGGGACAGAGCCCTCCCTACAATGAGCAGTTCTTC. Its translation is CASSAGRGQSPPYNEQFF.

The chain joins TRBV4-2 to TRBJ2-1, with TRBD2 as a possible D gene (6 bases). The V end lost 8 bases, the J end lost 7 bases, and 18 bases lay between the germline ends. CDR3 size: 14 residues. Germline lookup yields CDR1 LGHNA and CDR2 YNFKEQ. CDR3 nucleotide sequence: TGTGCCAGCGGAGCGGGTGGCCCCCGGAATGAGCAGTTCTTC. It translates to CASGAGGPRNEQFF.

The chain joins TRBV19 to TRBJ2-1; 11 nucleotides agree with TRBD2. The germline gives CDR1 LNHDA, CDR2 SQIVND (reference sequence). Losses at the gene ends were 4 bases for V and 2 bases for J; bases not matched to a gene: 7. CDR3 length equals 17 residues. CDR3 loop: CASSTTGLAVPYNEQFF. The CDR3, as DNA: TGTGCCAGTAGTACAACGGGACTAGCGGTCCCCTACAATGAGCAGTTCTTC. Drawing the rest from reference TRBV19 and TRBJ2-1, the complete variable domain is DGGITQSPKYLFRKEGQNVTLSCEQNLNHDAMYWYRQDPGQGLRLIYYSQIVNDFQKGDIAEGYSVSREKKESFPLTVTSAQKNPTAFYLCASSTTGLAVPYNEQFFGPGTRLTVL.